One T cell receptor beta chain is described in this entry. These data come from a study of blood T cell repertoires in COVID-19. In the authors' methods: Reference gene primers were amplified, and this amplification served to estimate nucleated cell counts. TCRdb's table, derived via immunoSEQ multiplex PCR, lists solely in-frame clones and lacks some. V, J and clone size reflect that table, while D and trimming were determined from the DNA. The sample has approximately 110,000 clones; approximately 79% are singletons. The specimen sequenced was peripheral blood. The sequence was collected from a man between 65 and 85 years old with active or convalescent COVID-19.

For the CDR3, the DNA is TGTGCCAGCAGCTTAGGGGCAGGGGGCGGCTACGAGCAGTACTTC. This encodes CASSLGAGGGYEQYF. J is TRBJ2-7 and V is TRBV7-8; TRBD1 matches at 8 bases. Germline CDR1 is SGHVS and CDR2 is FQNEAQ. The CDR3 is made up of 15 amino acids. V gave up 1 base and J gave up 3 bases; unmatched junction bases: 5. The full variable domain, in which reference TRBV7-8 and TRBJ2-7 provide the parts outside the CDR3, is GAGVSQSPRYKVAKRGQDVALRCDPISGHVSLFWYQQALGQGPEFLTYFQNEAQLDKSGLPSDRFFAERPEGSVSTLKIQRTQQEDSAVYLCASSLGAGGGYEQYFGPGTRLTVT.